This T cell receptor beta chain is from a study of type 1 and type 2 diabetes patients. General observations from the study: Both CD4+ and CD8+ type 2 diabetes repertoires showed significantly higher diversity than type 1.

The PCR template was genomic DNA. The TCR beta CDR3 region was amplified using 30 forward and 13 reverse primers. TCRdb analysed the multiplex PCR reads with MiXCR anew, one entry per CDR3 protein. The profile shows around 300,000 distinct CDR3 sequences, roughly 50% of them singletons. A few counts support this clonotype. Its antigen is still unknown. V was cut by 0 bases and J by 1 base, with 3 bases left in between. Per germline, CDR1 KGHSH and CDR2 LQKENI. CDR3 length: 13 residues. This receptor was obtained from a young man with type 2 diabetes. The rearrangement links TRBV18 to TRBJ1-1; D unresolved. Sequencing used peripheral blood mononuclear cells (PBMCs). Here the CDR3 DNA reads TGTGCCAGCTCACCACCAGGGAACACTGAAGCTTTCTTT. Its translation is CASSPPGNTEAFF.